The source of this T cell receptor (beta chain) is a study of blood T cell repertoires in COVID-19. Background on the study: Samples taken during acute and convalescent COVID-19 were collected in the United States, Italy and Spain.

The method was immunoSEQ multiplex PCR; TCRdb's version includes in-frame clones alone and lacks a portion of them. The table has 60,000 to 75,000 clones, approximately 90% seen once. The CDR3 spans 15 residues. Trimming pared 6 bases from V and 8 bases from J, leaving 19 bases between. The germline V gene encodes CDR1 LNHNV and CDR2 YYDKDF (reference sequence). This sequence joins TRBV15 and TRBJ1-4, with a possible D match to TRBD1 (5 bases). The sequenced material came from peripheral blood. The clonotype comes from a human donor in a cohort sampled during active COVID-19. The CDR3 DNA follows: TGTGCCACCAGTAAAGCGAGAGGGGAGGCGGAAAAACTGTTTTTT. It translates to CATSKARGEAEKLFF.